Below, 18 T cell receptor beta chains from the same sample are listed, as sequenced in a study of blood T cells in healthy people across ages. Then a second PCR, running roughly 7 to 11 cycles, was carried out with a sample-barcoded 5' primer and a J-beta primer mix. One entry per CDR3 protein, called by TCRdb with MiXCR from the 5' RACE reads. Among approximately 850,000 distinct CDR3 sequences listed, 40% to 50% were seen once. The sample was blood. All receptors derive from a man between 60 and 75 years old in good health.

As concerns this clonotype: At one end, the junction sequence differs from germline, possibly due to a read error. DNA of the CDR3: TGTGCCAGCAGCAGGAATAGAGCAGATGCGCAGTATTTT. Translation gives CASSRNRADAQYF. The V gene is TRBV12-3 or TRBV12-4, the J gene TRBJ2-3; D gene uncertain. The CDR3 consists of 13 residues.

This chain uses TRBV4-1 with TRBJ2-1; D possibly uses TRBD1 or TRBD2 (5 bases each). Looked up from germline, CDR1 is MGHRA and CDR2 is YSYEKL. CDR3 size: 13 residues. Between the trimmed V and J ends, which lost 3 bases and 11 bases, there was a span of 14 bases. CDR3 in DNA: TGCGCCAGCAGCCAGACACTAGGGGAACAGCAGTTCTTC. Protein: CASSQTLGEQQFF.

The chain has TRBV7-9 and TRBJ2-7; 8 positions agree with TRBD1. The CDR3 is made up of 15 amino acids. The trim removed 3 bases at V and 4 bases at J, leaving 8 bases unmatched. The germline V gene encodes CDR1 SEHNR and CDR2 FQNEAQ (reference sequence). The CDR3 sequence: CASSLVSRGRYEQYF. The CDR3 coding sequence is TGTGCCAGCAGCTTGGTGTCCAGGGGGCGGTACGAGCAGTACTTC.

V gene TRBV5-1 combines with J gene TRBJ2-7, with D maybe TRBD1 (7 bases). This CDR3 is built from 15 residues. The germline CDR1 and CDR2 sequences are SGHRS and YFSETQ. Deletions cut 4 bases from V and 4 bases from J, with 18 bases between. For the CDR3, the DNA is TGCGCCAGCAGCCAAGGACAGGTGGGGGGTTACGAGCAGTACTTC. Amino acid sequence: CASSQGQVGGYEQYF.

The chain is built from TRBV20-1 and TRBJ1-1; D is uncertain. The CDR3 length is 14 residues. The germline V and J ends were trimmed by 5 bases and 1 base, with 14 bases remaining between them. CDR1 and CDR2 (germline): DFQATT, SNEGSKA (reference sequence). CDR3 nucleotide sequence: TGCAGTGCTCAAACGGGTTCCCAGAACACTGAAGCTTTCTTT. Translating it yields CSAQTGSQNTEAFF.

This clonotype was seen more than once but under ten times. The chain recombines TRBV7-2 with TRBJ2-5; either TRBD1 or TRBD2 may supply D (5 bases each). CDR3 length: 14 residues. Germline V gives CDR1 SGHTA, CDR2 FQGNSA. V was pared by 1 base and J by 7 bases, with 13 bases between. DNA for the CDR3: TGTGCCAGCAGCTTAGTTGGGGACGCTGGGACCCAGTACTTC. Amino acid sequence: CASSLVGDAGTQYF.

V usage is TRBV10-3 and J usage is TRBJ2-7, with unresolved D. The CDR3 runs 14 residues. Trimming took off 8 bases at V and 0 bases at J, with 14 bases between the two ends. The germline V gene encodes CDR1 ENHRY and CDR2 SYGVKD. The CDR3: CAISRAPSSYEQYF. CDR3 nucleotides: TGTGCCATCTCAAGGGCCCCGAGCTCCTACGAGCAGTACTTC.

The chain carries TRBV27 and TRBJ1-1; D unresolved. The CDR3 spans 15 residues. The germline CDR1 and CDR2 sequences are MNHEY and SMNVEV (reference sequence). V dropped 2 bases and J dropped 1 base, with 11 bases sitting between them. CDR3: CASSLVGGQNTEAFF. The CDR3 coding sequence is TGTGCCAGCAGTTTAGTCGGCGGTCAGAACACTGAAGCTTTCTTT.

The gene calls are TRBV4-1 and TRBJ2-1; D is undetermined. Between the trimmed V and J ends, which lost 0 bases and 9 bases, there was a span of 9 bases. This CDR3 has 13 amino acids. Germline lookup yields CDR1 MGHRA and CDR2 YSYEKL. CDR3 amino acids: CASSQDAPSEQFF. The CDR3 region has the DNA TGCGCCAGCAGCCAAGATGCCCCGTCTGAGCAGTTCTTC.

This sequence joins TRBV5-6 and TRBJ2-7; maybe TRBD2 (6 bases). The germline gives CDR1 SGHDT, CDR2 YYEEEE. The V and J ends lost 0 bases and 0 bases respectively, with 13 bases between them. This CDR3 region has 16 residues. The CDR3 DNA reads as TGTGCCAGCAGCTTGGCCCAGGGCGGGGACTCCTACGAGCAGTACTTC. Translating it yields CASSLAQGGDSYEQYF.

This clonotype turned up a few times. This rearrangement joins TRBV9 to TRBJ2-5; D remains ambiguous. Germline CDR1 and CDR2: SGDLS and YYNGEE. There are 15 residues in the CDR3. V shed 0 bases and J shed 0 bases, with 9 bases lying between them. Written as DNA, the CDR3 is TGTGCCAGCAGCGTAGGTAGCCATGACCAAGAGACCCAGTACTTC. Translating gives CASSVGSHDQETQYF.

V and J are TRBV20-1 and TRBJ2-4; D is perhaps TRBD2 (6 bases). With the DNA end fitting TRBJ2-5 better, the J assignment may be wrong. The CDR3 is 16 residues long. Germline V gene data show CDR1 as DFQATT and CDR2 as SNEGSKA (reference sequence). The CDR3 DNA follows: TGCAGTGCTAGAGCCCCCCCCACGGGAGATTTGGAGACCCAGTACTTC. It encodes CSARAPPTGDLETQYF.

The CDR3 here is CASSQVPGTSTDTQYF. The CDR3 DNA follows: TGCGCCAGCAGCCAAGTTCCAGGAACAAGCACAGATACGCAGTATTTT. This sequence joins TRBV4-1 and TRBJ2-3; unclear D gene. Germline V gives CDR1 MGHRA, CDR2 YSYEKL. This CDR3 is built from 16 residues. V was cut by 1 base and J by 0 bases, with 11 bases left in between.

CDR3 sequence: CASSTLRSSYEQYF. Written as DNA, the CDR3 is TGTGCCAGCAGCACCCTCAGGAGCTCCTACGAGCAGTACTTC. The J gene is TRBJ2-7, the V gene TRBV7-2; D ambiguous. The CDR3 is 14 residues long. Germline V gene data show CDR1 as SGHTA and CDR2 as FQGNSA. Deletions cut 5 bases from V and 0 bases from J, with 11 bases between.

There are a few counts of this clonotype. This CDR3 reads CASSRTGPDYGYTF. CDR3 coding DNA: TGTGCCAGCAGCCGAACAGGGCCTGACTATGGCTACACCTTC. V and J are TRBV6-5 and TRBJ1-2, with a possible D match to TRBD1 (6 bases). Germline lookup yields CDR1 MNHEY and CDR2 SVGAGI. V gave up 6 bases and J gave up 3 bases, with 14 bases separating them. The CDR3 spans 14 residues.

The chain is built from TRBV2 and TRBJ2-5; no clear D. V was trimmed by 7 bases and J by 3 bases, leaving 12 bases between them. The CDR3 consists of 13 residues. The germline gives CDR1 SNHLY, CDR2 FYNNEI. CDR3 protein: CASMRISEETQYF. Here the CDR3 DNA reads TGTGCCAGCATGAGAATATCAGAAGAGACCCAGTACTTC.

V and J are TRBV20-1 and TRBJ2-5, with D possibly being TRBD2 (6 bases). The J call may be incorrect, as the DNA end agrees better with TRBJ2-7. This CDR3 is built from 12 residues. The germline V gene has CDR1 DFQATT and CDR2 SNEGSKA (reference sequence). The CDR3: CSAREASDEQYF. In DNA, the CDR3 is TGCAGTGCTAGAGAGGCTAGCGACGAGCAGTACTTC.

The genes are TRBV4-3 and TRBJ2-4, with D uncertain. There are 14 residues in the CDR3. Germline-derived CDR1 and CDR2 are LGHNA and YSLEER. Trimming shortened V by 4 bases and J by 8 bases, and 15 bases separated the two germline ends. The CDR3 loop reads CASSPIAGQHIQYF. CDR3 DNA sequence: TGCGCCAGCAGCCCCATTGCTGGGCAACACATTCAGTACTTC.